This TCR beta chain was profiled in a study of CD8 T cells in ankylosing spondylitis. General observations from the study: Some of these motif variants have turned up before, in reports on reactive arthritis synovial fluid and blood. A TCR beta motif of under 10 highly homologous variants appeared characteristic of ankylosing spondylitis blood.

On this clonotype itself: The antigen is undetermined.

The CDR3 loop spans 16 amino acids. Germline V gives CDR1 SQVTM, CDR2 ANQGSEA. Trimming cost V 2 bases and J 2 bases, with 16 bases left between them. One entry per CDR3 protein, called by TCRdb with MiXCR from the 5' RACE reads. The repertoire holds around 450,000 distinct CDR3 sequences, with roughly a quarter as singletons. This chain connects TRBV29-1 to TRBJ2-1; the D is unclear. This clonotype was obtained from a male donor with ankylosing spondylitis. Sequenced material: blood, either unsorted or a sorted T cell fraction (not recorded which). The CDR3 coding sequence is TGCAGCGTTGAATACCCCGAAGGATGGGCCTACAATGAGCAGTTCTTC. Translating it yields CSVEYPEGWAYNEQFF.